These T cell receptor beta chains were read from a single sample in a study of blood T cell repertoires in COVID-19. Profiling relied on immunoSEQ multiplex PCR, and the TCRdb table lists in-frame clones only, not all of them. This repertoire shows 95,000 to 150,000 clones, around three quarters found once; its top ten account for 15% to 20%. Sample: peripheral blood. The receptor source for this set is a man aged 60-69 years with active or convalescent COVID-19. CDR3s include the opening cysteine and the closing phenylalanine or tryptophan. D genes are given only for firm matches. Clone size appears in some rows only: once, few, many, or a class for an expanded clone.

few,TRBV5-4,.,TRBJ1-2,TGTGCCAGCAGCTTCCTCCGCGGCTATGGCTACACCTTC,CASSFLRGYGYTF
.,TRBV7-2,.,TRBJ2-3,TGTGCCAGCAGCTTGGGCCAAGAGCCGAGCACAGATACGCAGTATTTT,CASSLGQEPSTDTQYF
.,TRBV20-1,.,TRBJ2-1,TGCAGTGCTAGACGGCAGGATGAGCAGTTCTTC,CSARRQDEQFF
.,TRBV27,.,TRBJ2-2,TGTGCCAGCAGTCGGTCCGGGGAGCTGTTTTTT,CASSRSGELFF
.,TRBV27,.,TRBJ2-1,TGTGCCAGCAGCCCGGGGACTGGCTATTACAATGAGCAGTTCTTC,CASSPGTGYYNEQFF
.,TRBV2,.,TRBJ1-2,TGTGCCAGCAGTGATCAGGGGACGGCCCTTTATGGCTACACCTTC,CASSDQGTALYGYTF
.,TRBV30,.,TRBJ2-3,TGTGCCTGGAGTGCTGGACAGCCCACAGATACGCAGTATTTT,CAWSAGQPTDTQYF
.,TRBV19,.,TRBJ1-5,TGTGCCAGTAGTATAAGGGGGGGCATGAATCAGCCCCAGCATTTT,CASSIRGGMNQPQHF
.,TRBV2,.,TRBJ2-3,TGTGCCAGCAGTTCTCGGGATACGCAGTATTTT,CASSSRDTQYF
.,TRBV3-1/TRBV3-2,.,TRBJ2-5,TGTGCCAGCAGCCGGACACCTACACAAGAGACCCAGTACTTC,CASSRTPTQETQYF
.,TRBV11-1,TRBD1,TRBJ2-7,TGTGCCAGCAGCCTCGGGACAGGGGGGATTTCCTACGAGCAGTACTTC,CASSLGTGGISYEQYF
.,TRBV7-3,.,TRBJ2-1,TGTGCCAGCAGCTTAGAGGCAGCACCGTACAATGAGCAGTTCTTC,CASSLEAAPYNEQFF
.,TRBV3-1/TRBV3-2,TRBD1,TRBJ2-7,TGTGCCAGCAGCTTTGGAGACAGGGGGCCCGAGCAGTACTTC,CASSFGDRGPEQYF
.,TRBV5-1,.,TRBJ2-3,TGCGCCAGCAGCCCTGGGACTCAAAAGGATACGCAGTATTTT,CASSPGTQKDTQYF
.,TRBV18,TRBD1,TRBJ1-6,TGTGCCAGCTCCCCGACAGGGTCGTTGCCCTATAATTCACCCCTCCACTTT,CASSPTGSLPYNSPLHF
.,TRBV7-2,TRBD2,TRBJ2-5,TGTGCCAGCAGCCGCGAGCGGGAGAGGGCGGAGACCCAGTACTTC,CASSRERERAETQYF
.,TRBV11-2,TRBD1,TRBJ1-1,TGTGCCAGCAGCTCCGGACAGGGGTTGTTGACTGAAGCTTTCTTT,CASSSGQGLLTEAFF
.,TRBV30,.,TRBJ2-7,TGTGCCTGGAGTGACCCGGGGAGGGGCCAGGGGCACGAGCAGTACTTC,CAWSDPGRGQGHEQYF
.,TRBV7-8,TRBD2,TRBJ2-5,TGTGCCAGCAGCTTACTAGCGGGGACCCTAGAGACCCAGTACTTC,CASSLLAGTLETQYF
.,TRBV4-1,.,TRBJ2-2,TGCGCCAGCAGCCAAGTTGCGCCCACCGGGGAGCTGTTTTTT,CASSQVAPTGELFF
.,TRBV27,.,TRBJ2-2,TGTGCCAGCAGACTTGGGGGACTGTCCACCGGGGAGCTGTTTTTT,CASRLGGLSTGELFF
.,TRBV28,.,TRBJ2-1,TGTGCCAGCAATCAGGCGTCACCAGAGCAGTTCTTC,CASNQASPEQFF
.,TRBV29-1,.,TRBJ1-4,TGCAGCGTTGGGCAGGGCGGATTTAATGAAAAACTGTTTTTT,CSVGQGGFNEKLFF
few,TRBV4-1,.,TRBJ1-5,TGCGCCAGCAGCCAAGGAGTTCAGGCAGGTCAGGATCAGCCCCAGCATTTT,CASSQGVQAGQDQPQHF
.,TRBV24-1,TRBD1,TRBJ2-1,TGTGCCACCCGACAGGGGGATTATGGTGAGCAGTTCTTC,CATRQGDYGEQFF
once,TRBV9,.,TRBJ2-5,TGTGCCAGCAGCGTAGCTCCGGGATCCCAAGAGACCCAGTACTTC,CASSVAPGSQETQYF
.,TRBV5-4,.,TRBJ2-2,TGTGCCAGCAGCCACGGAACGACTAAGGGCACCGGGGAGCTGTTTTTT,CASSHGTTKGTGELFF
.,TRBV3-1/TRBV3-2,.,TRBJ2-3,TGTGCCAGCAGCGTACGACTAGACGCCTACACAGATACGCAGTATTTT,CASSVRLDAYTDTQYF
.,TRBV27,TRBD1,TRBJ2-7,TGTGCCAGCAGTCTAGGGAACCAGGGGGACAGGGAGGACTACGAGCAGTACTTC,CASSLGNQGDREDYEQYF
once,TRBV25-1,.,TRBJ1-3,TGTGCCAGCAGTGAAAACAGGATGTTTGGAAACACCATATATTTT,CASSENRMFGNTIYF
.,TRBV3-1/TRBV3-2,TRBD2,TRBJ2-7,TGTGCCAGCAGAGGGCGGGAGGGCTCCTACGAGCAGTACTTC,CASRGREGSYEQYF
.,TRBV6-5,TRBD2,TRBJ2-1,TGTGCCAGCAGTCAGACTAGCGGGAGGAATGAGCAGTTCTTC,CASSQTSGRNEQFF
.,TRBV10-3,.,TRBJ1-5,TGTGCCATCAGTGAAAGGGAGGGAGAGCCCCAGCATTTT,CAISEREGEPQHF
.,TRBV4-1,.,TRBJ2-2,TGCGCCAGCAGCCTTACTATGAACACCGGGGAGCTGTTTTTT,CASSLTMNTGELFF
once,TRBV6-4,TRBD2,TRBJ2-1,TGTGCCAGCAGCGAGAGGGGGTCTAGCGGGAGGGCCCTCAATGAGCAGTTCTTC,CASSERGSSGRALNEQFF
.,TRBV7-2,.,TRBJ2-7,TGTGCCAGCAGCTCCGAGAGTAGAATCTCCTACGAGCAGTACTTC,CASSSESRISYEQYF
.,TRBV10-3,.,TRBJ1-1,TGTGCCATCAGTGGTAGCCTCTCGGGAGAATTGAACACTGAAGCTTTCTTT,CAISGSLSGELNTEAFF
.,TRBV28,.,TRBJ1-1,TGTGCCAGCAGTTTGCAGGGGCGCACTGAAGCTTTCTTT,CASSLQGRTEAFF
.,TRBV7-2,.,TRBJ2-2,TGTGCCAGCAGCTTAAAACGGGAGTATGCCGGGGAGCTGTTTTTT,CASSLKREYAGELFF
.,TRBV6-5,TRBD2,TRBJ2-1,TGTGCCAGCAGTCCGTCAGCGGGGTACAATGAGCAGTTCTTC,CASSPSAGYNEQFF
.,TRBV18,.,TRBJ2-5,TGTGCCAGCTCAGAGACCACAACGGGAGAGACCCAGTACTTC,CASSETTTGETQYF
once,TRBV27,.,TRBJ2-7,TGTGCCAGCAGTTTAGGGGGAGGTGTATCCTACGAGCAGTACTTC,CASSLGGGVSYEQYF
.,TRBV10-3,TRBD2,TRBJ2-1,TGTGCCATCAGGGATGGGACTAGCACTATGAATGAGCAGTTCTTC,CAIRDGTSTMNEQFF
.,TRBV24-1,.,TRBJ2-3,TGTGCCACCAGTGATTTCGGGTCGGCGACAGATACGCAGTATTTT,CATSDFGSATDTQYF
.,TRBV7-9,TRBD1,TRBJ2-3,TGTGCCAGCAGCTGGACAGGGACAGATACGCAGTATTTT,CASSWTGTDTQYF
.,TRBV29-1,.,TRBJ1-2,TGCAGCGTTGAGTCCGGGATCGGCTACACCTTC,CSVESGIGYTF
.,TRBV2,.,TRBJ2-5,TGTGCCAGCAGGGGAGGGGGTCCGGTACAAGAGACCCAGTACTTC,CASRGGGPVQETQYF
.,TRBV6-2/TRBV6-3,TRBD2,TRBJ2-5,TGTGCCAGCAGTACCGGGACTAGCGGTACATCCGGCCCAAAGACCCAGTACTTC,CASSTGTSGTSGPKTQYF
.,TRBV27,TRBD2,TRBJ2-2,TGTGCCAGCAGTTTTTTCGAGGGACTAGCGGGAGGAGGGACCGGGGAGCTGTTTTTT,CASSFFEGLAGGGTGELFF
.,TRBV13,TRBD2,TRBJ2-1,TGTGCCAGCAGCCTCCCTTTACAGCTAGCGGGAGTAGATGAGCAGTTCTTC,CASSLPLQLAGVDEQFF
once,TRBV5-1,.,TRBJ2-3,TGCGCCAGCAGCTCCGGGACAAGCACAGATACGCAGTATTTT,CASSSGTSTDTQYF
.,TRBV25-1,.,TRBJ2-1,TGTGCCAGCAGTGGGGCCCAGCGGGCCTTCCCTGGCAATGAGCAGTTCTTC,CASSGAQRAFPGNEQFF
.,TRBV9,TRBD2,TRBJ2-1,TGTGCCAGCAGCGTAGGAGGAGCGGGAGAAAACAATGAGCAGTTCTTC,CASSVGGAGENNEQFF
.,TRBV6-5,TRBD1,TRBJ2-3,TGTGCCAGCGGGGACAGCTACACAGATACGCAGTATTTT,CASGDSYTDTQYF
.,TRBV19,TRBD1,TRBJ1-1,TGTGCCAGTAGGCCGGGACAGGGGCTCGAAGCTTTCTTT,CASRPGQGLEAFF
.,TRBV28,TRBD1,TRBJ2-7,TGTGCCAGCAGCCTCGACAGGGAAAGCTCCTACGAGCAGTACTTC,CASSLDRESSYEQYF
.,TRBV5-1,TRBD1,TRBJ2-7,TGCGCCAGCAGCTCCTCGACAGGGCCCTCCTACGAGCAGTACTTC,CASSSSTGPSYEQYF
.,TRBV9,TRBD2,TRBJ2-3,TGTGCCAGCAGCGTAGAAAGCGGGATGAGCACAGATACGCAGTATTTT,CASSVESGMSTDTQYF
.,TRBV10-3,.,TRBJ2-1,TGTGCCATCACTCGGGAGAGGTATAATGAGCAGTTCTTC,CAITRERYNEQFF